The clone carrying this TCR beta chain was observed a handful of times. A single record per CDR3 protein comes from TCRdb applying MiXCR to the RT-PCR reads. Altogether about 680,000 distinct CDR3 sequences are present, 12% to 15% being singletons, with the ten largest covering around 3.3%. Germline assignment: CDR1 MNHEY and CDR2 SVGEGT. This CDR3 contains 15 residues. Germline trimming cut 6 bases from V and 4 bases from J; bases unmatched to any gene: 8. Sequenced material: memory CD4+ T cells from blood. The TCR sequence derives from a female donor in good health, serving as a healthy control. This chain joins TRBV6-2 or TRBV6-3 and TRBJ1-2; 10 nucleotides agree with TRBD1. Here the CDR3 reads CASSPRTGGSYGYTF. The DNA for the CDR3 is TGTGCCAGCAGCCCACGGACAGGGGGATCCTATGGCTACACCTTC.